The 28 T cell receptor beta chains presented below share a single source sample, sequenced in a study of T cells in Graves' hyperthyroidism and ophthalmopathy. TCR beta CDR3 sequences were amplified from RNA transcripts. First-round RT-PCR targeting the TCR CDR3 was performed with the HTBI primer set. TCRdb itself ran the multiplex PCR reads through MiXCR, one entry per CDR3 protein. The sample carries 450,000 to 500,000 distinct CDR3 sequences, about 20% recorded once. Specimen: blood. The receptors derive from a woman aged 70-85 years with Graves' ophthalmopathy.

V is TRBV28 and J is TRBJ2-3; D not resolved. The CDR3 contains 14 residues. Germline V gives CDR1 MDHEN, CDR2 SYDVKM. The ends were cut back, 6 bases at V and 3 bases at J, with 13 bases in the middle. CDR3 sequence (DNA): TGTGCCAGCAGCCACTTGCCAGATACAGATACGCAGTATTTT. Translation gives CASSHLPDTDTQYF. The full variable domain, its missing parts supplied by reference TRBV28 and TRBJ2-3, is DVKVTQSSRYLVKRTGEKVFLECVQDMDHENMFWYRQDPGLGLRLIYFSYDVKMKEKGDIPEGYSVSREKKERFSLILESASTNQTSMYLCASSHLPDTDTQYFGPGTRLTVL.

This clonotype was counted at least ten times. The chain recombines TRBV7-3 with TRBJ2-1; 11 bases align to TRBD1. The CDR3 consists of 15 residues. Germline assignment: CDR1 SGHTA and CDR2 FQGTGA. The V segment lost 5 bases and the J segment 8 bases; nucleotides outside the gene matches: 8. The CDR3 nucleotides are TGTGCCAGCAGCCTTTGGGACAGGGGGACCTATGAGCAGTTCTTC. It is translated as CASSLWDRGTYEQFF.

This clonotype came up a few times. This sequence joins TRBV20-1 and TRBJ2-4; no definite D call. V gave up 3 bases and J gave up 0 bases, with 6 bases separating them. The CDR3 is made up of 13 amino acids. Germline lookup yields CDR1 DFQATT and CDR2 SNEGSKA (reference sequence). The CDR3 loop is CSASRSAKNIQYF. The CDR3 coding sequence is TGCAGTGCTAGTCGCTCAGCCAAAAACATTCAGTACTTC.

This clonotype was found many times. The chain carries TRBV7-2 and TRBJ1-1; tentatively, D is TRBD1 (5 bases). Looked up from germline, CDR1 is SGHTA and CDR2 is FQGNSA. The CDR3 length is 14 residues. The ends were cut back, 4 bases at V and 1 base at J, with 10 bases in the middle. CDR3 sequence (DNA): TGTGCCAGCAGCTGGGGGACTGCGAACACTGAAGCTTTCTTT. The encoded protein is CASSWGTANTEAFF.

This clonotype was seen repeatedly, ten times or more. V is TRBV2 and J is TRBJ1-1; D ambiguous. Germline lookup yields CDR1 SNHLY and CDR2 FYNNEI. The CDR3 runs 13 residues. V lost 8 bases, J lost 0 bases, and 10 bases lay in between. CDR3 residues: CASESGMNTEAFF. The CDR3 DNA reads TGTGCCAGCGAGTCAGGCATGAACACTGAAGCTTTCTTT.

This clonotype has just one count. J is TRBJ2-7 and V is TRBV6-2 or TRBV6-3; TRBD2 matches at 9 bases. Germline V gene data show CDR1 as MNHEY and CDR2 as SVGEGT. The junction had 8 bases not matched to a gene; V was cut back by 2 bases and J by 6 bases. This CDR3 has 15 amino acids. The CDR3 DNA follows: TGTGCCAGCAGTTACCTCTTAGCGGGAGCACGCGAGCAGTACTTC. Protein product: CASSYLLAGAREQYF.

Many counts were recorded for this clonotype. V gene TRBV27 combines with J gene TRBJ2-5; TRBD2 agrees at 8 bases. The CDR3 loop spans 15 amino acids. Germline lookup yields CDR1 MNHEY and CDR2 SMNVEV (reference sequence). The V segment lost 7 bases and the J segment 8 bases; nucleotides outside the gene matches: 15. The CDR3 spells CASTPTVGGAGTQYF. CDR3 in DNA: TGTGCCAGCACCCCAACGGTCGGGGGGGCCGGTACCCAGTACTTC.

This clonotype has only a few counts. The V gene is TRBV18, the J gene TRBJ2-3; 8 bases are shared with TRBD1. The V gene end was trimmed by 3 bases and the J gene end by 2 bases; junction bases not matched to a gene: 7. Germline V gene lookup returns CDR1 KGHSH and CDR2 LQKENI. The CDR3 sequence is 16 residues long. The CDR3: CASSPTRGLFTDTQYF. As DNA, the CDR3 is TGTGCCAGCTCACCTACCAGGGGGCTTTTCACAGATACGCAGTATTTT.

The chain is built from TRBV5-1 and TRBJ2-3; 7 bases agree with TRBD2. V was pared by 4 bases and J by 2 bases, with 7 bases of the junction left unmatched. Per the germline V gene, CDR1 is SGHRS and CDR2 is YFSETQ. The CDR3 consists of 15 residues. The CDR3 region is CASSTHGRFTDTQYF. The CDR3 DNA is TGCGCCAGCAGCACGCACGGGAGGTTCACAGATACGCAGTATTTT. Variable domain in full (rest from reference TRBV5-1 and TRBJ2-3): KAGVTQTPRYLIKTRGQQVTLSCSPISGHRSVSWYQQTPGQGLQFLFEYFSETQRNKGNFPGRFSGRQFSNSRSEMNVSTLELGDSALYLCASSTHGRFTDTQYFGPGTRLTVL.

This clonotype was counted only a few times. J is TRBJ1-5 and V is TRBV3-1; D is unclear. The germline CDR1 and CDR2 sequences are LGHDT and YNNKEL (reference sequence). With 0 bases removed from V and 6 bases from J, the gap between germline ends came to 3 bases. The CDR3 length is 12 residues. CDR3 amino acids: CASSQDAQPQHF. The DNA for the CDR3 is TGTGCCAGCAGCCAAGATGCTCAGCCCCAGCATTTT.

This clonotype has only a few counts. V usage is TRBV5-1 and J usage is TRBJ2-7; 8 bases agree with TRBD1. After removal of 4 bases from V and 3 bases from J, the junction contained 6 bases not matched to a gene. Germline CDR1 and CDR2: SGHRS and YFSETQ. The CDR3 runs to 14 residues. The DNA of the CDR3 is TGCGCCAGCAGCGTGGGACAGGTAGGCTACGAGCAGTACTTC. As protein: CASSVGQVGYEQYF.

This chain links TRBV28 with TRBJ2-1; 10 bases are a match to TRBD2. The trim removed 6 bases at V and 5 bases at J, leaving 7 bases unmatched. CDR3 length: 15 residues. The germline V gene encodes CDR1 MDHEN and CDR2 SYDVKM. CDR3 in amino acids: CASSSGLAINNEQFF. In DNA form, the CDR3 reads TGTGCCAGCAGCTCGGGACTAGCGATTAACAATGAGCAGTTCTTC. Combining the CDR3 with reference TRBV28 and TRBJ2-1 gives the whole variable domain DVKVTQSSRYLVKRTGEKVFLECVQDMDHENMFWYRQDPGLGLRLIYFSYDVKMKEKGDIPEGYSVSREKKERFSLILESASTNQTSMYLCASSSGLAINNEQFFGPGTRLTVL.

The rearrangement joins TRBV6-4 to TRBJ2-7; D may be TRBD1 (6 bases). The V gene's germline CDR1 is MRHNA and CDR2 SNTAGT. Trimming stripped 5 bases from V and 1 base from J, with 12 bases between. This CDR3 has 14 residues. The CDR3 here is CASSWTEISYEQYF. CDR3 coding DNA: TGTGCCAGCAGTTGGACAGAAATATCCTACGAGCAGTACTTC.

The chain carries TRBV19 and TRBJ1-5; 8 nucleotides line up with TRBD1. Germline V gene data show CDR1 as LNHDA and CDR2 as SQIVND (reference sequence). The CDR3 covers 15 residues. With 6 bases clipped from V and 7 bases from J, the junction kept 11 bases outside the gene matches. CDR3 amino acids: CASSQGQGGWQPQHF. In nucleotides, the CDR3 is TGTGCCAGTAGCCAAGGACAGGGAGGTTGGCAGCCCCAGCATTTT.

The sample holds a few counts of this clonotype. V is TRBV5-1 and J is TRBJ2-7, with D tentatively TRBD2 (6 bases). Trimming left V 0 bases short and J 4 bases short, with 14 bases between. CDR1 is SGHRS, CDR2 YFSETQ, per germline. The CDR3 is 15 amino acids. The CDR3 loop reads CASSLAPGAAYEQYF. In DNA, the CDR3 is TGCGCCAGCAGCTTGGCGCCGGGAGCAGCGTACGAGCAGTACTTC.

The chain recombines TRBV24-1 with TRBJ1-1; 11 bases are a match to TRBD1. CDR1 is KGHDR, CDR2 SFDVKD, per germline. V lost 0 bases to trimming and J lost 0 bases; unmatched junction nucleotides: 5. The CDR3 covers 18 residues. The DNA for the CDR3 is TGTGCCACCAGTGATTTGCGGACAGGGGGCCGATTGAACACTGAAGCTTTCTTT. Its protein is CATSDLRTGGRLNTEAFF.

This clonotype was seen only a few times. The chain uses TRBV20-1 and TRBJ2-3, with 7 bases aligning to TRBD2. The V and J ends lost 4 bases and 2 bases, in that order; junction bases with no gene match: 3. This CDR3 contains 13 residues. Germline V gives CDR1 DFQATT, CDR2 SNEGSKA (reference sequence). The CDR3 loop reads CSAMGGDTDTQYF. For the CDR3, the DNA is TGCAGTGCTATGGGGGGGGACACAGATACGCAGTATTTT.

This clonotype was picked up one time. The chain combines TRBV19 with TRBJ2-7; D is uncertain. The CDR3 extends over 13 amino acids. Deletions cut 5 bases from V and 6 bases from J, with 14 bases between. Germline V lookup: CDR1 LNHDA, CDR2 SQIVND (reference sequence). CDR3 sequence reads: CASSPDPESEQYF. The CDR3 DNA is TGTGCCAGTAGTCCAGACCCGGAGAGCGAGCAGTACTTC.

This clonotype has ten or more counts. The genes are TRBV6-1 and TRBJ2-7; D unclear. Looked up from germline, CDR1 is MNHNS and CDR2 is SASEGT. Trimming pared 5 bases from V and 4 bases from J, leaving 12 bases between. This CDR3 is 13 amino acids long. In nucleotides, the CDR3 is TGTGCCAGCAGTTTCGGACCACTTTACGAGCAGTACTTC. Translating gives CASSFGPLYEQYF.

The chain recombines TRBV3-1 with TRBJ1-2; possible D gene TRBD1, 5 bases. V was trimmed by 2 bases and J by 8 bases, leaving 9 bases between them. This CDR3 region has 12 residues. Germline CDR1 and CDR2: LGHDT and YNNKEL (reference sequence). The CDR3 here is CASSQMGTGYTF. CDR3 coding DNA: TGTGCCAGCAGCCAAATGGGGACCGGCTACACCTTC.

The V call is TRBV6-1, the J call TRBJ2-5, with TRBD2 as a possible D gene (6 bases). Germline assignment: CDR1 MNHNS and CDR2 SASEGT. Trimming pared 5 bases from V and 1 base from J, leaving 11 bases between. The CDR3 has 14 amino acids. CDR3 nucleotides: TGTGCCAGCAGTCCACTGGGACTCCAAGAGACCCAGTACTTC. Amino acids: CASSPLGLQETQYF.

The rearrangement links TRBV28 to TRBJ2-1, with 10 bases aligning to TRBD2. Germline-derived CDR1 and CDR2 are MDHEN and SYDVKM. The CDR3 contains 15 residues. The J segment lost 9 bases and the V segment lost 5 bases, leaving 10 bases of the junction unmatched. Here the CDR3 reads CASSRTSGGLGEQFF. The DNA for the CDR3 is TGTGCCAGCAGTCGGACTAGCGGTGGCCTTGGTGAGCAGTTCTTC. The full variable domain, rest sourced from reference TRBV28 and TRBJ2-1, is DVKVTQSSRYLVKRTGEKVFLECVQDMDHENMFWYRQDPGLGLRLIYFSYDVKMKEKGDIPEGYSVSREKKERFSLILESASTNQTSMYLCASSRTSGGLGEQFFGPGTRLTVL.

CDR3 region: CASSRGTTNEKLFF. The CDR3 DNA sequence: TGTGCCAGCAGCCGGGGTACAACTAATGAAAAACTGTTTTTT. V usage is TRBV5-6 and J usage is TRBJ1-4; D gene uncertain. Germline CDR1 is SGHDT and CDR2 is YYEEEE. Trimming took off 4 bases at V and 0 bases at J, with 7 bases between the two ends. There are 14 residues in the CDR3.

The chain joins TRBV20-1 to TRBJ1-3, with D maybe TRBD1 (6 bases). The CDR3 has 16 residues. Germline-derived CDR1 and CDR2 are DFQATT and SNEGSKA (reference sequence). With 0 bases removed from V and 1 base from J, the gap between germline ends came to 13 bases. The CDR3 sequence: CSARDGDTTSGNTIYF. As DNA, the CDR3 is TGCAGTGCTAGAGATGGGGACACGACTTCTGGAAACACCATATATTTT.

This chain links TRBV19 with TRBJ1-1, with D unclear. Germline V gene lookup returns CDR1 LNHDA and CDR2 SQIVND (reference sequence). This CDR3 comprises 18 residues. Trimming shortened V by 3 bases and J by 0 bases, and 20 bases separated the two germline ends. DNA of the CDR3: TGTGCCAGTAGTATCGATGGGAAGGGAATTCGCGTGAACACTGAAGCTTTCTTT. It encodes CASSIDGKGIRVNTEAFF. The complete variable domain, with remaining parts taken from reference TRBV19 and TRBJ1-1, reads DGGITQSPKYLFRKEGQNVTLSCEQNLNHDAMYWYRQDPGQGLRLIYYSQIVNDFQKGDIAEGYSVSREKKESFPLTVTSAQKNPTAFYLCASSIDGKGIRVNTEAFFGQGTRLTVV.

This clonotype was observed many times. The V call is TRBV28, the J call TRBJ2-3, with D perhaps TRBD1 (6 bases). This CDR3 has 14 amino acids. V gave up 4 bases and J gave up 2 bases, with 10 bases separating them. The germline gives CDR1 MDHEN, CDR2 SYDVKM. In nucleotides, the CDR3 is TGTGCCAGCAGTTCAGACAGGCCCACAGATACGCAGTATTTT. Its protein product is CASSSDRPTDTQYF.

The chain is built from TRBV11-2 and TRBJ1-2; D perhaps matches TRBD1 (5 bases). CDR3 length: 16 amino acids. Trimming removed 1 base at V and 1 base at J, with 13 bases between. Germline loops: CDR1 SGHAT, CDR2 FQNNGV. CDR3 in DNA: TGTGCCAGCAGCTTAGGCGACAGAGGAATTAACTATGGCTACACCTTC. Translation: CASSLGDRGINYGYTF. The whole variable domain, remainder taken from reference TRBV11-2 and TRBJ1-2, is EAGVAQSPRYKIIEKRQSVAFWCNPISGHATLYWYQQILGQGPKLLIQFQNNGVVDDSQLPKDRFSAERLKGVDSTLKIQPAKLEDSAVYLCASSLGDRGINYGYTFGSGTRLTVV.

V is TRBV29-1 and J is TRBJ2-4, with TRBD1 matching 10 bases. Trimming at V came to 7 bases and at J to 9 bases, leaving 3 bases not matched to a gene. Germline values: CDR1 SQVTM, CDR2 ANQGSEA. The CDR3 is made up of 11 amino acids. CDR3 DNA sequence: TGCAGCGCGGGACAGGGGAGCATTCAGTACTTC. This gives the protein CSAGQGSIQYF.